Given below is one T cell receptor (beta chain) in context. A read error is possible here, since a much larger clone lies one base away. MiXCR, run by TCRdb on the 5' RACE reads, gives a single entry per CDR3 protein. The sample has 350,000 to 400,000 distinct CDR3 sequences, around 30% seen once. The source of the sample is a study of identical twins' blood T cells. The TCR originated in a woman aged 18-50 years in good health. Sequencing input: PBMCs.

The CDR3 loop is CVSAELKDLRKLFF. As DNA, the CDR3 is TGTGTCAGCGCAGAACTCAAAGATCTACGGAAACTGTTTTTT. The rearrangement joins TRBV18 to TRBJ1-4; D is unresolved. The CDR3 runs 14 residues. The germline V gene encodes CDR1 KGHSH and CDR2 LQKENI. Full variable domain (missing parts from reference TRBV18 and TRBJ1-4): NAGVMQNPRHLVRRRGQEARLRCSPMKGHSHVYWYRQLPEEGLKFMVYLQKENIIDESGMPKERFSAEFPKEGPSILRIQQVVRGDSAAYFCVSAELKDLRKLFFGSGTQLSVL.